This TCR beta chain was observed in a study of blood T cells in healthy people across ages. Study conclusions and caveats: Observed TCR beta diversity per million T cells went down as age went up. This fall followed a roughly linear course with age. Naive T cell percentage by flow cytometry tracked strongly with beta diversity.

With regard to this clonotype: The antigen remains undetermined.

A sample-barcoded 5' primer and a J-beta primer mix were used in a second PCR of about 6 to 11 cycles. Each single sample gave us at least 2.5 million CDR3-containing paired-end reads. TCRdb re-derived calls from the 5' RACE reads in MiXCR, one entry per CDR3 protein. This table holds fewer than 1,000,000 distinct CDR3 sequences, roughly 46% found once. This CDR3 comprises 16 residues. Germline trimming cut 6 bases from V and 5 bases from J; bases unmatched to any gene: 6. Germline loops: CDR1 SNHLY, CDR2 FYNNEI. This TCR derives from a man at least 80 years old in good health. The rearrangement links TRBV2 to TRBJ2-3; 15 bases align to TRBD2. The material sequenced was blood. Here the CDR3 DNA reads TGTGCCAGCAGGGATGTGGGACTAGCGGGAGGAGATACGCAGTATTTT. It specifies CASRDVGLAGGDTQYF.